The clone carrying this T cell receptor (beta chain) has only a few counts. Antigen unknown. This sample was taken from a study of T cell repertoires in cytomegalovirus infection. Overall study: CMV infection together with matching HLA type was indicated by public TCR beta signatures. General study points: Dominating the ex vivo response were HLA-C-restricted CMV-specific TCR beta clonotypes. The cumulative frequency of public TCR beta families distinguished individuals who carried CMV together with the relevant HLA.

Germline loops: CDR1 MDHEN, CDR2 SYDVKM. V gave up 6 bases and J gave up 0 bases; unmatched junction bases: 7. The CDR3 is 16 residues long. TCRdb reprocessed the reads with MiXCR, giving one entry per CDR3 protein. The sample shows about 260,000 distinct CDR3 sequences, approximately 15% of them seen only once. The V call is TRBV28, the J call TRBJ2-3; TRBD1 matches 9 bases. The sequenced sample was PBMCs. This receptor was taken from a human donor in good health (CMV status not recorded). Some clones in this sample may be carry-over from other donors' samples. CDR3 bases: TGTGCCAGCAGATCCTCCGGGACAGGGAGCACAGATACGCAGTATTTT. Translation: CASRSSGTGSTDTQYF.